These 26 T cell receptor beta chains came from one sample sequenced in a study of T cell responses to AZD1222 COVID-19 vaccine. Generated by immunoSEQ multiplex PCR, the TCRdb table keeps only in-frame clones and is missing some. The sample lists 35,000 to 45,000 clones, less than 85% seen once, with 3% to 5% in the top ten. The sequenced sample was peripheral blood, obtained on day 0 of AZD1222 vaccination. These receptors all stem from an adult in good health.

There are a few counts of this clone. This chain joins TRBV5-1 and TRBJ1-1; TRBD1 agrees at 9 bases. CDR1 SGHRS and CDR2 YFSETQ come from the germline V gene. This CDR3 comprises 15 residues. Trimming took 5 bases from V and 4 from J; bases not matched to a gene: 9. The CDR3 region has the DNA TGCGCCAGCAGACCGGCCCCACAGGGGGCCACTGAAGCTTTCTTT. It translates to CASRPAPQGATEAFF.

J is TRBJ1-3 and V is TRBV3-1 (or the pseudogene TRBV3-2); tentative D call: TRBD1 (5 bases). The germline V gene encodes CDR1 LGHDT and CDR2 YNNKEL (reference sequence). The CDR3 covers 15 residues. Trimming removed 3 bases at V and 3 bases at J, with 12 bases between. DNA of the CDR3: TGTGCCAGCAGCCATCTCGACAGAATTGGAAACACCATATATTTT. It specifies CASSHLDRIGNTIYF.

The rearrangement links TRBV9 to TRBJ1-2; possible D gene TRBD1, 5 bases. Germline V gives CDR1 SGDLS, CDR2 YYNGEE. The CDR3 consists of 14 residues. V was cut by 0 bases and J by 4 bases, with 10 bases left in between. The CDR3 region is CASSVATGTYGYTF. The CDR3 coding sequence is TGTGCCAGCAGCGTAGCAACAGGAACCTATGGCTACACCTTC.

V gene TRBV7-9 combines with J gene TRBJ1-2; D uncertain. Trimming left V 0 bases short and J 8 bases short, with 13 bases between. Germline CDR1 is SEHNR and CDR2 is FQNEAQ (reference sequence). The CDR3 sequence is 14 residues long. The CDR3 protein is CASSLASGKGGYTF. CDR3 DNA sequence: TGTGCCAGCAGCTTAGCTTCCGGGAAGGGCGGCTACACCTTC.

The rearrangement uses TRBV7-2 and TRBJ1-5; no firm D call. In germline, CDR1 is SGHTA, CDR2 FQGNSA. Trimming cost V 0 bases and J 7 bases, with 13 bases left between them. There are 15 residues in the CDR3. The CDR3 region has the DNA TGTGCCAGCAGCTTAGCGTCTGAGGTCGCACAGCCCCAGCATTTT. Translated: CASSLASEVAQPQHF.

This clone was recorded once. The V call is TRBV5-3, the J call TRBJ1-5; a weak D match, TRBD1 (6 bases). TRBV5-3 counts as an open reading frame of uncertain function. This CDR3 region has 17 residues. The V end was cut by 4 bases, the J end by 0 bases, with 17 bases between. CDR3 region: CARSPRGGARSNQPQHF. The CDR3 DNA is TGTGCCAGAAGCCCCCGGGGGGGGGCGCGTAGCAATCAGCCCCAGCATTTT.

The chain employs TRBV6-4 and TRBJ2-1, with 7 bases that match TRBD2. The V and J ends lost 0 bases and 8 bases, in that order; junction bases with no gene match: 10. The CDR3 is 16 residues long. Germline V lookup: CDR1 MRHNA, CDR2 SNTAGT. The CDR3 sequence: CASSDSSLAAWDEQFF. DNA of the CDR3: TGTGCCAGCAGTGACTCGAGTCTAGCGGCATGGGATGAGCAGTTCTTC.

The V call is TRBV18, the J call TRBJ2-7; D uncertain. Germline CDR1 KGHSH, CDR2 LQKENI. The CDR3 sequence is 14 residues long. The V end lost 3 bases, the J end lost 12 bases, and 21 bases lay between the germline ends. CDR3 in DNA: TGTGCCAGCTCACCCCCTCTAGGTAGTGGAACTTTGTACTTC. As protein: CASSPPLGSGTLYF.

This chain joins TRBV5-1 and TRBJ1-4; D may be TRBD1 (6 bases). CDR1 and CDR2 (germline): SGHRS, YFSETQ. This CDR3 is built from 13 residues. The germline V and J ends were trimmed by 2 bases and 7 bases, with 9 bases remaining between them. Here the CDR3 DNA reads TGCGCCAGCAGCTTAACAGGGAGTGAAAAACTGTTTTTT. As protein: CASSLTGSEKLFF. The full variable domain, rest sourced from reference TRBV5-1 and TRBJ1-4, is KAGVTQTPRYLIKTRGQQVTLSCSPISGHRSVSWYQQTPGQGLQFLFEYFSETQRNKGNFPGRFSGRQFSNSRSEMNVSTLELGDSALYLCASSLTGSEKLFFGSGTQLSVL.

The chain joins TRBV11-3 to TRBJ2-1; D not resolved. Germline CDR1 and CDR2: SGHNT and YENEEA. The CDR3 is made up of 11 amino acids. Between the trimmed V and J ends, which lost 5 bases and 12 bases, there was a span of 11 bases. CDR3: CASSAYRWQFF. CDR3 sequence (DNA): TGTGCCAGCAGCGCCTATAGGTGGCAGTTCTTC.

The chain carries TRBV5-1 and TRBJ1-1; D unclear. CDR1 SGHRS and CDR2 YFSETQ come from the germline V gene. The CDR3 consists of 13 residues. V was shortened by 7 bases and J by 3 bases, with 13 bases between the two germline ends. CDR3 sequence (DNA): TGCGCCAGCCGACTTCTAGCGGACACTGAAGCTTTCTTT. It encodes CASRLLADTEAFF.

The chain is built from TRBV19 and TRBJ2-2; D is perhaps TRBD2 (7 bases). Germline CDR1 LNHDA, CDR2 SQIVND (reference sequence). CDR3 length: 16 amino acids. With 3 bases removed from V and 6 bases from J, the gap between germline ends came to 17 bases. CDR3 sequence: CASSIRAGAEAGELFF. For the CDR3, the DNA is TGTGCCAGTAGTATTCGGGCGGGGGCAGAGGCCGGGGAGCTGTTTTTT.

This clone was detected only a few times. CDR3 in amino acids: CASSQVSTGIHEQFF. The CDR3 DNA sequence: TGCGCCAGCAGCCAAGTATCGACAGGGATCCATGAGCAGTTCTTC. The rearrangement uses TRBV4-3 and TRBJ2-1, with 7 nucleotides matching TRBD1. In germline, CDR1 is LGHNA, CDR2 YSLEER. The length of the CDR3 is 15 residues. V shed 1 base, J shed 8 bases, and the junction held 8 bases outside the gene matches.

The DNA of the CDR3 is TGTGCCATCAGTGAGTCGCCAGAGAACACCGGGGAGCTGTTTTTT. Its protein is CAISESPENTGELFF. The gene calls are TRBV10-3 and TRBJ2-2, with D unresolved. The CDR3 contains 15 residues. V shed 0 bases and J shed 1 base, with 6 bases lying between them. Per the germline V gene, CDR1 is ENHRY and CDR2 is SYGVKD.

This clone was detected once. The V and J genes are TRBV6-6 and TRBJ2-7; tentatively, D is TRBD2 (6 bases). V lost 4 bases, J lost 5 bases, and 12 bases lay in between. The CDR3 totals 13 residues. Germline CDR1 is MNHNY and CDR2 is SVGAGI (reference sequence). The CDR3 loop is CASSSGRRDEQYF. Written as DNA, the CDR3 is TGTGCCAGCAGTTCGGGCAGGAGGGACGAGCAGTACTTC.

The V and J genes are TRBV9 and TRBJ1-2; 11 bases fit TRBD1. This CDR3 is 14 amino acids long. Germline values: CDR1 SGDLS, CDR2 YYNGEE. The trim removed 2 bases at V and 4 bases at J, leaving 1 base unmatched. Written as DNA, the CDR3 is TGTGCCAGCAGCGTTGGGACAGGGGGCTATGGCTACACCTTC. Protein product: CASSVGTGGYGYTF. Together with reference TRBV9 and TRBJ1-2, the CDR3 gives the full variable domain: DSGVTQTPKHLITATGQRVTLRCSPRSGDLSVYWYQQSLDQGLQFLIQYYNGEERAKGNILERFSAQQFPDLHSELNLSSLELGDSALYFCASSVGTGGYGYTFGSGTRLTVV.

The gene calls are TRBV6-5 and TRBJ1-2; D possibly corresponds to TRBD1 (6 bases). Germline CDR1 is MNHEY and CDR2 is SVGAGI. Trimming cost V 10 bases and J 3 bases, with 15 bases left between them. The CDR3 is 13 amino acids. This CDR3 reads CATTGRSDYGYTF. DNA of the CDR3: TGTGCCACCACAGGGAGGTCGGACTATGGCTACACCTTC.

In DNA form, the CDR3 reads TGTGCCAGCAGCTTAGGGACAGTGAATTCACCCCTCCACTTT. Translating it yields CASSLGTVNSPLHF. The chain recombines TRBV11-3 with TRBJ1-6; TRBD1 is a possible D gene (6 bases). Deletions cut 1 base from V and 7 bases from J, with 8 bases between. From germline, CDR1 is SGHNT and CDR2 YENEEA. The CDR3 runs 14 residues.

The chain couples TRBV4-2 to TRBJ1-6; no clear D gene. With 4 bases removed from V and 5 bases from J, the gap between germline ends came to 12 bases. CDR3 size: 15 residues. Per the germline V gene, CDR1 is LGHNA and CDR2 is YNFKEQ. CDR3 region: CASSLEARHNSPLHF. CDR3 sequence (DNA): TGTGCCAGCAGCCTAGAGGCCAGGCATAATTCACCCCTCCACTTT.

The CDR3: CASRQTRGGGLSYEQYF. CDR3 DNA sequence: TGTGCCAGCAGACAGACCAGGGGCGGTGGACTTTCTTACGAGCAGTACTTC. The genes are TRBV7-8 and TRBJ2-7; D might be TRBD1 (6 bases). The CDR3 length is 17 residues. Trimming stripped 6 bases from V and 4 bases from J, with 25 bases between. Germline V lookup: CDR1 SGHVS, CDR2 FQNEAQ. The variable domain in full, with the rest retrieved from reference TRBV7-8 and TRBJ2-7, is GAGVSQSPRYKVAKRGQDVALRCDPISGHVSLFWYQQALGQGPEFLTYFQNEAQLDKSGLPSDRFFAERPEGSVSTLKIQRTQQEDSAVYLCASRQTRGGGLSYEQYFGPGTRLTVT.

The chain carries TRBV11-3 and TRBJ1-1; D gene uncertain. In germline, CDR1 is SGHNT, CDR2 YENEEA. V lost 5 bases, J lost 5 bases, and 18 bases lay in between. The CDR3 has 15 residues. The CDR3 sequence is CASSPLEGWNTEAFF. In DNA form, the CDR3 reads TGTGCCAGCAGCCCCCTGGAGGGATGGAATACTGAAGCTTTCTTT.

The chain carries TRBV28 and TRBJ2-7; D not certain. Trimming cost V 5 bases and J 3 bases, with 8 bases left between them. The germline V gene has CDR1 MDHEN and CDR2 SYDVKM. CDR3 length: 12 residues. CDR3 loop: CASSVQFYEQYF. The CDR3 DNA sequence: TGTGCCAGCAGTGTCCAGTTCTACGAGCAGTACTTC.

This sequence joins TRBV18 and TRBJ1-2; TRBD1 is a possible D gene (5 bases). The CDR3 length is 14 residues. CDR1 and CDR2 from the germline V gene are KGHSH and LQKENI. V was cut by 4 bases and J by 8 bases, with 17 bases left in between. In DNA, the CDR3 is TGTGCCAGCTCACTCGATGGGACGGCTCGAGGCTACACCTTC. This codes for CASSLDGTARGYTF.

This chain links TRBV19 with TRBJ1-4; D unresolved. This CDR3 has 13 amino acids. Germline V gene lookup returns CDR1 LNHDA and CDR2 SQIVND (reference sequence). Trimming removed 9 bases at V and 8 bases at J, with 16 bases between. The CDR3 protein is CASSRGRKEKLFF. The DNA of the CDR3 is TGTGCCAGCAGTCGCGGGAGAAAGGAAAAACTGTTTTTT. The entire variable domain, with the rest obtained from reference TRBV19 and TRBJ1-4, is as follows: DGGITQSPKYLFRKEGQNVTLSCEQNLNHDAMYWYRQDPGQGLRLIYYSQIVNDFQKGDIAEGYSVSREKKESFPLTVTSAQKNPTAFYLCASSRGRKEKLFFGSGTQLSVL.

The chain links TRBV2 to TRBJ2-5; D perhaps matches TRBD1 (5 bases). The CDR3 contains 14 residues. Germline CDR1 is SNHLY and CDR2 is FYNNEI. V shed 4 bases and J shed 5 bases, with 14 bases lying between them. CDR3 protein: CASSGTFKGETQYF. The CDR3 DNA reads TGTGCCAGCAGTGGGACGTTTAAGGGGGAGACCCAGTACTTC.

The CDR3 nucleotides read TGTGCCAGCACGATTCTGACAGCTGGAAATTCACCCCTCCACTTT. This codes for CASTILTAGNSPLHF. The chain links TRBV2 to TRBJ1-6; TRBD1 is a possible D gene (5 bases). CDR3 length: 15 residues. Germline V gene sequence: CDR1 SNHLY, CDR2 FYNNEI. Trimming took 7 bases from V and 7 from J, leaving 17 bases between them.